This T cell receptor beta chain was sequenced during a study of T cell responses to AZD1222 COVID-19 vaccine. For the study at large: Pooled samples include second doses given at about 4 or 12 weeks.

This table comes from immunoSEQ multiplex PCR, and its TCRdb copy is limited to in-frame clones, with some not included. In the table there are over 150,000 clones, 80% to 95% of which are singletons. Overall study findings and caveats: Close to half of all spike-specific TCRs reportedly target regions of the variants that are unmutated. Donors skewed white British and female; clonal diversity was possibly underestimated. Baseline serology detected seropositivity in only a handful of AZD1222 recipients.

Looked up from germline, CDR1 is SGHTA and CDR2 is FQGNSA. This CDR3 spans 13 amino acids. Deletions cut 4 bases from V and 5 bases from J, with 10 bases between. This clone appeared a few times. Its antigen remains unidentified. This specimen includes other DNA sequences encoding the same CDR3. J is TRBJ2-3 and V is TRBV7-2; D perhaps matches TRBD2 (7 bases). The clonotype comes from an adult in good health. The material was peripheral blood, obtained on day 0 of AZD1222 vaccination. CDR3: CASSSRGGDTQYF. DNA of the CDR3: TGTGCCAGCAGCTCGAGGGGGGGAGATACGCAGTATTTT.